This T cell receptor (beta chain) was obtained from a study of breast tumors, draining lymph nodes, adjacent tissues. The study, taken as a whole, reports: Data only fit, rather than demonstrated, lymph node origin of most tumor T cells. Tumor repertoires ranked between lymph nodes and nontumor tissue in diversity, with V and J gene preferences. Compared with basal-like, luminal-like tumors shared significantly more repertoire with nontumor tissue. Data fit most tumor T cells coming from lymph node, expanding in tumor.

TCRdb re-derived calls from the multiplex PCR reads in MiXCR, one entry per CDR3 protein. The sample consists of some 110,000 distinct CDR3 sequences, 30% of them appearing once. This clonotype occurred many times. Its matching antigen is unknown. Germline trimming cut 6 bases from V and 3 bases from J; bases unmatched to any gene: 7. CDR1 is DFQATT and CDR2 is SNEGSKA in the germline V gene (reference sequence). This CDR3 comprises 13 residues. The lymph nodes were axillary draining lymph nodes from breast cancer patients. This clonotype originated in a female donor with breast cancer. Some clones in this sample may be carry-over from other donors' samples. Sequencing input: axillary lymph node tissue. The J gene is TRBJ2-7, the V gene TRBV20-1, with 8 bases aligning to TRBD1. The CDR3 DNA sequence: TGCAGTGCGGACAGGGTCAAGGGCTACGAGCAGTACTTC. Amino acid sequence: CSADRVKGYEQYF.